This T cell receptor (beta chain) was captured in a study of CD4 and CD8 cells across lung adenocarcinoma regions. Per germline, CDR1 MNHNS and CDR2 SASEGT. The CDR3 is 14 amino acids. TCRdb reprocessed the PCR reads with MiXCR, giving one entry per CDR3 protein. The sample includes around 15,000 distinct CDR3 sequences, less than 55% of them seen just once. Localized lung adenocarcinoma, a non-small cell lung cancer, affected the donors. For this clonotype: At one boundary the junction diverges from the germline segment, which might be a read error.

This chain links TRBV6-1 with TRBJ2-3, with D maybe TRBD1 (6 bases). The sequencing input was CD8+ T cells from the center of a lung tumor. This receptor was obtained from a female donor with lung adenocarcinoma. The CD4 and CD8 labels of this study may be unreliable. DNA of the CDR3: TGTGCGGGGAGTGGGGGCCGACTCACAGATACGCAGTATTTC. Translated: CAGSGGRLTDTQYF.